This T cell receptor beta chain was identified during a study of memory CD4+ T cells and cytomegalovirus serostatus (dated by TCRdb to between 2018 and 2020). About the investigation overall: The cohort comprised roughly 35 healthy Belgian adults, 9 CMV seropositive and around 24 CMV seronegative. To replicate a published TCR-based CMV serostatus classifier, the researchers sequenced the CD4+ memory TCRbeta repertoires of a Belgian cohort whose cytomegalovirus serostatus was known.

Study-wide conclusions, independent of this receptor: The original-framework classifier achieved a median bootstrapped AUC of approximately 0.96 with a 95% CI of 0.76-1.00 on the Belgian cohort. The results were interpreted as suggesting that the CMV-associated TCR signature is mostly present in the CD4+ memory repertoire. Among the roughly 160 previously reported CMV-associated TCRbeta sequences, approximately 70 showed up in the CD4+ memory repertoires, with each one found in between one and five individuals. Only CD4+CD45RO+ memory cells were sequenced, in contrast to the original study, in which naive and memory CD4+ and CD8+ populations were covered. For predicting CMV serostatus, the median bootstrapped AUC was about 0.95 using the original framework and 0.9 to 0.92 using a US-trained random forest.

A FACSAria II was used to sort memory CD4+ T cells, defined as single viable CD3+CD4+CD8-CD45RO+ cells. To determine CMV serostatus, a Roche Elecsys assay was used that detects serum IgG against CMV pp150, pp28, p38 and p52. After thawing, total CD4+ T cells were enriched by positive selection with CD4 magnetic microbeads. The samples came from a different study that was designed specifically to examine the CD4+ T cell memory repertoire. Following standard operating procedures, peripheral blood mononuclear cells were isolated and cryopreserved, while serum was kept at -80 degrees C. CD3-PerCP (BW264/56), CD4-APC (RPA-T4), CD45RO-PE (UCHT1) and CD8-Pacific Orange (3B5) antibodies were used for staining, and non-viable cells were excluded with Sytox blue. The Quick-DNA Microprep Kit was used to extract genomic DNA from the sorted cells. TCRbeta DNA was amplified with the immunoSEQ hsTCRbeta kit following the manufacturer's protocol. TCRbeta libraries were sequenced on an Illumina MiSeq instrument. As for the original processing: Removing out-of-frame sequences left 2 million to 2.5 million distinct TCRbeta sequences, an average of around 67,000 per individual. Each individual was scored according to the count of 164 previously reported CMV-associated TCRbeta sequences and the total productive distinct TCRbeta count. A beta-binomial model was reimplemented in Python, and scikit-learn random forests with default parameters were trained on US cohort data. On the Belgian cohort, classifier performance was reported as the median AUC, along with percentile confidence intervals, across 10,000 bootstrap iterations. In its TCRdb copy, this immuneACCESS table keeps in-frame sequences only and misses some clones. Where compared with another copy, unresolved V genes explain less than half of these, and the others have no known cause. From that table come the V and J calls and clone size; the DNA was used to work out D and trimming. The sample data list 85,000 to 100,000 clones, and 80% of these were observed just once. The ten most abundant clones make up 3.6% of the sample.

Concerning this clone: Which antigen it targets is not known. Per-base qualities were not stored, and no clone one base away is much larger.

The germline V gene (reference sequence) specifies LNHDA as CDR1 and SQIVND as CDR2. Trimming takes 3 bases off V and 1 base off J; junction bases not matched to a gene: 4. From the cysteine up to the phenylalanine, the CDR3 has a length of 15 residues. The DNA shown is the 45-base CDR3, in frame from base 1. Sequenced input: memory CD4+ T cells from blood. The sequence was collected from an adult in good health and CMV-seropositive. Here the chain combines TRBV19 and TRBJ2-7, with 9 middle bases fitting TRBD2. The DNA sequence is TGTGCCAGTAGTATTAGCGGGAGAAGGTCCTACGAGCAGTACTTC. The translation is CASSISGRRSYEQYF. Supplemented by the reference TRBV19 and TRBJ2-7 proteins around the CDR3, the complete variable domain is DGGITQSPKYLFRKEGQNVTLSCEQNLNHDAMYWYRQDPGQGLRLIYYSQIVNDFQKGDIAEGYSVSREKKESFPLTVTSAQKNPTAFYLCASSISGRRSYEQYFGPGTRLTVT.